This T cell receptor beta chain was documented in a study of cytomegalovirus exposure and HLA in healthy donors. The germline V and J ends were trimmed by 0 bases and 2 bases, with 13 bases remaining between them. This CDR3 comprises 16 residues. Germline CDR1 and CDR2: LGHNA and YNFKEQ. Turning to this clone: Its antigen remains unknown.

The PCR ran on 60 Vbeta and 13 Jbeta primers. Some clones are missing from TCRdb's copy, which holds only in-frame ones; the method was immunoSEQ multiplex PCR. The table records 100,000 to 150,000 clones, about 80% of them present only once. Findings and limits, study-wide: Later analysis showed TCR association rates varying by HLA locus, highest for DRB1 and lowest for HLA-C.

This sequence originates from a woman aged 35 to 49 in good health and CMV-seronegative. Sequencing used PBMCs. The chain employs TRBV4-2 and TRBJ1-2, with D perhaps matching TRBD1 (6 bases). The CDR3 sequence is CASSQDLGALNYGYTF. In DNA, the CDR3 is TGTGCCAGCAGCCAAGACTTGGGGGCGCTGAACTATGGCTACACCTTC.